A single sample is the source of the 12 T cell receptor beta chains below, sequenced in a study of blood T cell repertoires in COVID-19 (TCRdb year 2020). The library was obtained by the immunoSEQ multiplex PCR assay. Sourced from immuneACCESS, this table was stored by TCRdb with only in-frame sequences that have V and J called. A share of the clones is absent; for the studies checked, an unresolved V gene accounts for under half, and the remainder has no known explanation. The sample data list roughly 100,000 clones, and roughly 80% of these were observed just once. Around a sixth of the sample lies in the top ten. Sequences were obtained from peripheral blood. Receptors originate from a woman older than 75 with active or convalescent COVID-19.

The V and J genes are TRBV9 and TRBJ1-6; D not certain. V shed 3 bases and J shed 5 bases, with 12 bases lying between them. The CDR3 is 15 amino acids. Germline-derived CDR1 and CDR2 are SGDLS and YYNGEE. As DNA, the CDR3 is TGTGCCAGCAGCGCCCAGGTTACGGATAATTCACCCCTCCACTTT. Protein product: CASSAQVTDNSPLHF.

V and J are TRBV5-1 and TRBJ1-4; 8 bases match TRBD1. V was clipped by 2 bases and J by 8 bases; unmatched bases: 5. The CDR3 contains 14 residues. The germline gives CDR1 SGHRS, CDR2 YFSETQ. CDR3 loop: CASSLDRGGEKLFF. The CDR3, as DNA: TGCGCCAGCAGCTTAGACAGGGGTGGCGAAAAACTGTTTTTT.

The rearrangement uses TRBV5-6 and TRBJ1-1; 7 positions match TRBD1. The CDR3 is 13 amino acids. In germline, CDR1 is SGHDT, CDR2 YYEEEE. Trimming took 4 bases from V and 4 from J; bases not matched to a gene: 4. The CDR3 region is CASSTDRATEAFF. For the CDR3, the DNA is TGTGCCAGCAGCACCGACAGGGCCACTGAAGCTTTCTTT.

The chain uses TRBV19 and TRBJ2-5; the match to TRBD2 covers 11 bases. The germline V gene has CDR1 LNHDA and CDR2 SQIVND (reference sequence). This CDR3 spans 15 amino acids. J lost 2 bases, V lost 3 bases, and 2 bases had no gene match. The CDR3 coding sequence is TGTGCCAGTAGTATGGCTAGCGGGGGGCAAGAGACCCAGTACTTC. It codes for CASSMASGGQETQYF.

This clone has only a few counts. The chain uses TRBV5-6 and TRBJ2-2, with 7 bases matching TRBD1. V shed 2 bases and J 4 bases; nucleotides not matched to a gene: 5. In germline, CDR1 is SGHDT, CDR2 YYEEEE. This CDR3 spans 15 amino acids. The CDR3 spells CASSLADRSTGELFF. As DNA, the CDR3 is TGTGCCAGCAGCTTAGCGGACAGGAGCACCGGGGAGCTGTTTTTT.

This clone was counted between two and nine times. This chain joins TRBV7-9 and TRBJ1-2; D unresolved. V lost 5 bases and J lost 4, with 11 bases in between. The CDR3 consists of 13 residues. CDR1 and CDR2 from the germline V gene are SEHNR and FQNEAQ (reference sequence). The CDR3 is CASSGLIRYGYTF. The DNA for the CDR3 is TGTGCCAGCAGCGGCTTAATTCGCTATGGCTACACCTTC.

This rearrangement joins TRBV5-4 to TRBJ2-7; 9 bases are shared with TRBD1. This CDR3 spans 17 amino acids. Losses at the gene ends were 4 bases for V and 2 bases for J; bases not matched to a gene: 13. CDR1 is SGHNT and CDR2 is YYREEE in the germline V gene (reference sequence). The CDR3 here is CASSPSPGTGHAYEQYF. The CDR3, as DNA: TGTGCCAGCAGCCCTTCCCCCGGGACAGGGCATGCCTACGAGCAGTACTTC. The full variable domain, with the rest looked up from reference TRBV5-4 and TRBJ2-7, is ETGVTQSPTHLIKTRGQQVTLRCSSQSGHNTVSWYQQALGQGPQFIFQYYREEENGRGNFPPRFSGLQFPNYSSELNVNALELDDSALYLCASSPSPGTGHAYEQYFGPGTRLTVT.

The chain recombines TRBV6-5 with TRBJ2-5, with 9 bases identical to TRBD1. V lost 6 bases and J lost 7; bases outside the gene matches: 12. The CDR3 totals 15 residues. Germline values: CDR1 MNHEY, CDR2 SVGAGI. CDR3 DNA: TGTGCCAGCAGCCCGGATAACAGGGGGCCGGGGACCCAGTACTTC. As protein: CASSPDNRGPGTQYF.

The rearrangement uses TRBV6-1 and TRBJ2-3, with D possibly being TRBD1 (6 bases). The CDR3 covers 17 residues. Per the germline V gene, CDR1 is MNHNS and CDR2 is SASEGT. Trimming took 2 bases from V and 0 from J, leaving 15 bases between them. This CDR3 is CASSEFYRTDSTDTQYF. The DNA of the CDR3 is TGTGCCAGCAGTGAATTTTATAGGACAGATAGCACAGATACGCAGTATTTT.

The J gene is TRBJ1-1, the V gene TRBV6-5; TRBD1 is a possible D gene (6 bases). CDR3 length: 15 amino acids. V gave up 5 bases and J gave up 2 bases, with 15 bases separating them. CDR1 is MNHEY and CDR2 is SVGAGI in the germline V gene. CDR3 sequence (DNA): TGTGCCAGCAGTACCGAATACAGGGCAAACACTGAAGCTTTCTTT. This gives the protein CASSTEYRANTEAFF.

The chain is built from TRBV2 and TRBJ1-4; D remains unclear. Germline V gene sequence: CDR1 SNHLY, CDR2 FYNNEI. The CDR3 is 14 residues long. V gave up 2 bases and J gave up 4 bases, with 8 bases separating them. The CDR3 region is CASSELGVNEKLFF. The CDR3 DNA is TGTGCCAGCAGTGAATTGGGCGTTAATGAAAAACTGTTTTTT. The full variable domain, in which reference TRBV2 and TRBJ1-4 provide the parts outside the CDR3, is EPEVTQTPSHQVTQMGQEVILRCVPISNHLYFYWYRQILGQKVEFLVSFYNNEISEKSEIFDDQFSVERPDGSNFTLKIRSTKLEDSAMYFCASSELGVNEKLFFGSGTQLSVL.

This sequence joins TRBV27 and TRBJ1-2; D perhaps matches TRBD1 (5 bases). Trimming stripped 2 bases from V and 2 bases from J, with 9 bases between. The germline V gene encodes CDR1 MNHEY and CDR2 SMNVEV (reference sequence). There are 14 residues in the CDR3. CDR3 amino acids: CASSLARANYGYTF. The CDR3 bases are TGTGCCAGCAGTTTAGCCAGGGCAAACTATGGCTACACCTTC.